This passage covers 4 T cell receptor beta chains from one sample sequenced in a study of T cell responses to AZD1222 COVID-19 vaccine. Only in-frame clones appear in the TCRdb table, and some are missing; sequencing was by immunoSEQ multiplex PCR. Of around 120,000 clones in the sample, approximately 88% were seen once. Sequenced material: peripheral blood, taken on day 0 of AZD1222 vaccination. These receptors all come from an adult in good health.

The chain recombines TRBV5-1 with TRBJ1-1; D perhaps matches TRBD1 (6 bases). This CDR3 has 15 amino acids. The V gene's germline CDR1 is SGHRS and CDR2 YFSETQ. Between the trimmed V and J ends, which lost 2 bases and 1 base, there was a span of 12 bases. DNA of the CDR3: TGCGCCAGCAGCTTAAACAGGGAGGCGAACACTGAAGCTTTCTTT. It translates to CASSLNREANTEAFF.

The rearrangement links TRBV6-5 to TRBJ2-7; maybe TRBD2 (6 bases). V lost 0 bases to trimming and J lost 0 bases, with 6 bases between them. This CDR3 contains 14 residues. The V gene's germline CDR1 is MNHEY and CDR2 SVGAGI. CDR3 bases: TGTGCCAGCAGTTACTCGGGGGGCTCCTACGAGCAGTACTTC. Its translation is CASSYSGGSYEQYF.

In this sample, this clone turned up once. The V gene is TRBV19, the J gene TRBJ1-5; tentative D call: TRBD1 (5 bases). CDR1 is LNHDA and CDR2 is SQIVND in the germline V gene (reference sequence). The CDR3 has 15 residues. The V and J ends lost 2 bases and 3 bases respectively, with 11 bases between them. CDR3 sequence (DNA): TGTGCCAGTAGTATACTAGCCAGGGCCAATCAGCCCCAGCATTTT. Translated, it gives CASSILARANQPQHF.

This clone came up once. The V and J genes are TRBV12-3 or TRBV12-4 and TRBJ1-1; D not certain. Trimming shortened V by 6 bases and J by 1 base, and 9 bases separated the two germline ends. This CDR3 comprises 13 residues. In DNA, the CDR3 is TGTGCCAGCAGCTACGGCCAGAACACTGAAGCTTTCTTT. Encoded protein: CASSYGQNTEAFF.